This T cell receptor (beta chain) was found in a study of molecular identifiers for immune sequencing clone quantification. TCRdb reprocessed the PCR reads via MiXCR and lists one record per CDR3 protein. The table records about 640,000 distinct CDR3 sequences, just under 20% of them present only once. The CDR3 is 15 amino acids. Between the trimmed V and J ends, which lost 5 bases and 0 bases, there was a span of 12 bases. The germline gives CDR1 SGHRS, CDR2 YFSETQ. Naive CD8 T cells were FACS-sorted by CD8+CD4-CCR7+CD45RA+ markers. The sequenced sample consisted of naive CD8+ T cells from blood, with Jurkat cell RNA spiked in. Sample subset: FACS-sorted CD8+CD4-CCR7+CD45RA+ naive T cells. The chain employs TRBV5-1 and TRBJ2-1; no reliable D call. The TCR comes from a human donor in good health. Some libraries in this study had Jurkat cell RNA spiked in. The CDR3 sequence is CASSADSRSYNEQFF. CDR3 nucleotides: TGCGCCAGCAGTGCTGACTCCCGCTCCTACAATGAGCAGTTCTTC.